This entry lists 6 T cell receptor beta chains sequenced from one sample in a study of CXCR3-negative and CXCR3-positive naive CD8 T cells. Carrying UMI labels, the TRB cDNA libraries were prepared through 5' RACE. With the 5' RACE reads reprocessed, TCRdb shows one record per CDR3 protein and no DNA. The sample data list roughly 50,000 distinct CDR3 sequences. Sequencing was done on a sample of memory CD8+ T cells from blood. These receptor sequences come from a human donor in good health. Some clones in this sample may be carry-over from other donors' samples.

This chain connects TRBV24-1 to TRBJ1-3; the D call of TRBD1 rests on TCRdb alone, since no DNA is present to check it. The germline V gene has CDR1 KGHDR and CDR2 SFDVKD. The CDR3 length is 12 residues. The CDR3 reads CATSPDGNTIYF.

The chain couples TRBV4-3 to TRBJ1-6; TCRdb returns TRBD1, unconfirmable since there is no DNA. The CDR3 is 16 residues long. Per the germline V gene, CDR1 is LGHNA and CDR2 is YSLEER. CDR3: CASSQDRDPRNSPLHF.

The chain carries TRBV27 and TRBJ2-3; TCRdb designates TRBD1, a call that cannot be tested without DNA. Germline lookup yields CDR1 MNHEY and CDR2 SMNVEV (reference sequence). This CDR3 spans 17 amino acids. The CDR3 reads CASSSIRQGAGLDTQYF.

The rearrangement links TRBV5-5 to TRBJ2-1. Germline CDR1 SGHKS, CDR2 YYEKEE (reference sequence). The CDR3 contains 18 residues. The CDR3 is CASSLGWLERGLYNEQFF.

This rearrangement joins TRBV6-5 to TRBJ1-5; the D call of TRBD1 rests on TCRdb alone, since no DNA is present to check it. The CDR3 length is 14 residues. The germline V gene has CDR1 MNHEY and CDR2 SVGAGI. This chain's CDR3 is CASSYGRTNQPQHF.

V and J are TRBV6-2 or TRBV6-3 and TRBJ1-5; TCRdb proposes TRBD1, but this gene call is untestable without DNA. Germline V gene sequence: CDR1 MNHEY, CDR2 SVGEGT. The CDR3 runs to 15 residues. CDR3 sequence reads: CASSYWGASNQPQHF.